A single sample gave rise to the 8 T cell receptor beta chains below, sequenced in a study of cytomegalovirus exposure and HLA in healthy donors. Both 60 Vbeta primers and 13 Jbeta primers went into the PCR. Profiling relied on immunoSEQ multiplex PCR, and the TCRdb table lists in-frame clones only, not all of them. The sample holds approximately 38,000 clones. The sequencing sample was made of PBMCs. The receptors stem from a man aged 25 to 40 in good health and CMV-seronegative.

The rearrangement joins TRBV19 to TRBJ2-7, with 7 bases matching TRBD1. CDR1 and CDR2 from the germline V gene are LNHDA and SQIVND (reference sequence). V lost 4 bases, J lost 3 bases, and 6 bases stayed unmatched. This CDR3 contains 14 residues. In DNA, the CDR3 is TGTGCCAGTAGTAGACAGGGCTCCCACTACGAGCAGTACTTC. Amino acids: CASSRQGSHYEQYF.

The chain employs TRBV6-5 and TRBJ1-2, with 9 bases that match TRBD1. CDR3 length equals 14 residues. J lost 4 bases, V lost 5 bases, and 5 bases had no gene match. Germline V gives CDR1 MNHEY, CDR2 SVGAGI. The CDR3 here is CASSRGTGIYGYTF. The CDR3 DNA is TGTGCCAGCAGTAGGGGGACAGGGATCTATGGCTACACCTTC.

V is TRBV2 and J is TRBJ2-7; TRBD1 matches 7 bases. The CDR3 runs 14 residues. Germline CDR1 and CDR2: SNHLY and FYNNEI. Germline trimming cut 8 bases from V and 0 bases from J; bases unmatched to any gene: 7. CDR3 DNA sequence: TGTGCCAGCCTCGGGACAGCCAACTCCTACGAGCAGTACTTC. Translation gives CASLGTANSYEQYF.

The chain is built from TRBV30 and TRBJ1-2; the D is unclear. CDR1 and CDR2 from the germline V gene are GTSNPN and SVGIG (reference sequence). The ends were cut back, 2 bases at V and 5 bases at J, with 15 bases in the middle. This CDR3 is 14 amino acids long. The CDR3 DNA sequence: TGTGCCTGGAGTACCACAGCTGGGTTGTATGGCTACACCTTC. Protein sequence: CAWSTTAGLYGYTF.

The chain links TRBV5-6 to TRBJ1-5; D gene unclear. The CDR3 length is 14 residues. CDR1 and CDR2 from the germline V gene are SGHDT and YYEEEE. The ends were cut back, 0 bases at V and 4 bases at J, with 8 bases in the middle. The DNA of the CDR3 is TGTGCCAGCAGCTTGGGGGGAGTTAATCAGCCCCAGCATTTT. Translated: CASSLGGVNQPQHF.

The gene calls are TRBV18 and TRBJ1-1; a weak D match, TRBD1 (6 bases). V gave up 3 bases and J gave up 1 base, with 9 bases separating them. The CDR3 spans 14 residues. The V gene's germline CDR1 is KGHSH and CDR2 LQKENI. As DNA, the CDR3 is TGTGCCAGCTCACCGAAACAGGGGAACACTGAAGCTTTCTTT. Translated: CASSPKQGNTEAFF. Complete variable domain (other parts from reference TRBV18 and TRBJ1-1): NAGVMQNPRHLVRRRGQEARLRCSPMKGHSHVYWYRQLPEEGLKFMVYLQKENIIDESGMPKERFSAEFPKEGPSILRIQQVVRGDSAAYFCASSPKQGNTEAFFGQGTRLTVV.

The genes are TRBV30 and TRBJ2-5; 8 nucleotides align to TRBD1. Germline CDR1 reads GTSNPN; CDR2 reads SVGIG (reference sequence). The CDR3 contains 15 residues. With V trimmed by 3 bases and J by 1 base, 7 bases remained unmatched. The CDR3 loop is CAWRRGQAFQETQYF. The CDR3 nucleotides are TGTGCCTGGAGGAGGGGACAGGCTTTCCAAGAGACCCAGTACTTC. The full variable domain, its missing parts supplied by reference TRBV30 and TRBJ2-5, is SQTIHQWPATLVQPVGSPLSLECTVEGTSNPNLYWYRQAAGRGLQLLFYSVGIGQISSEVPQNLSASRPQDRQFILSSKKLLLSDSGFYLCAWRRGQAFQETQYFGPGTRLLVL.

This rearrangement joins TRBV30 to TRBJ2-3, with a possible D match to TRBD1 (5 bases). The CDR3 has 14 residues. In germline, CDR1 is GTSNPN, CDR2 SVGIG (reference sequence). Deletions cut 0 bases from V and 2 bases from J, with 9 bases between. The CDR3 region is CAWSVLRATDTQYF. The DNA of the CDR3 is TGTGCCTGGAGTGTACTCAGGGCCACAGATACGCAGTATTTT. Filled out from reference TRBV30 and TRBJ2-3, the complete variable domain reads SQTIHQWPATLVQPVGSPLSLECTVEGTSNPNLYWYRQAAGRGLQLLFYSVGIGQISSEVPQNLSASRPQDRQFILSSKKLLLSDSGFYLCAWSVLRATDTQYFGPGTRLTVL.